The T cell receptor (beta chain) described here comes from a study of CXCR3-negative and CXCR3-positive naive CD8 T cells (dated by TCRdb to the late 2010s). The study in broad terms: In total, some 140 million TRB reads were obtained, corresponding to roughly 1.5 +/- 0.3 million reads per library. For the TRBV-TRBJ cluster analysis, the naive subsets came from about 5 donors, while the memory cells came from 3 donors. The diversity and physicochemical repertoire analyses included 11 donors pooled from two independent experiments. What the work shows at the level of the full study, not this receptor alone: Comparably high repertoire diversity was found in both naive subsets, whereas much lower repertoire diversity was found in memory CD8+ T cells. Freshly isolated PBMCs were used for most assays because CXCR3 expression partially decreased after cryopreservation. TRB CDR3s from CXCR3-positive naive cells showed higher hydrophobicity (lower Kidera factor 4), lower energy, and higher strength and volume indices than CXCR3-negative naive cells. TRBV-TRBJ usage was similar between naive CXCR3-negative and CXCR3-positive cells from the same donor, while memory cells showed distinct patterns. Because surface CD5, which has been linked to self-reactivity in mice, was comparable between naive subsets, TCR interaction strength was also inferred from TRB CDR3 physicochemical properties.

For each CD8+ T cell subset, flow sorting was done in triplicate, and roughly 320,000 cells per subset went directly into RLT lysis buffer. Naive CD8+ T cells were defined stringently as CD45RO-CCR7+CD27+CD95- to exclude memory contaminants. Standard density gradient centrifugation was used to isolate peripheral blood mononuclear cells from buffy coats. Naive CXCR3-negative and CXCR3-positive CD8+ T cells were flow-sorted using a FACSAria III. Total RNA was extracted from sorted cells using an RNeasy Mini Kit. Counted from cysteine to phenylalanine, this CDR3 has 16 amino acids. The DNA is not on file. The germline V gene (reference sequence) provides CDR1 LGHDT and CDR2 YNNKEL. In regard to this clonotype: What antigen it recognizes has not been identified.

The sequencer was a NextSeq 550. The Human TCR Profiling Kit (MiLaboratory) was used to prepare UMI-labeled 5' RACE TRB cDNA libraries. cDNA synthesis used the entire amount of extracted RNA, and PCR amplification then used the entire amount of cDNA produced. Libraries were prepared in parallel with an identical number of PCR cycles. Concerning the study's data processing: MIGEC and MiXCR extracted about 48,000 +/- 9,800 unique UMI-labeled TRB cDNA molecules per library, requiring at least two reads per UMI. An average of around 40,000 +/- 10,000 functional in-frame TRB CDR3 nucleotide clonotypes without stop codons was found per library. After downsampling to 5000 UMI-labeled TRB molecules per sample, diversity metrics such as normalized Shannon-Wiener and Chao1 were calculated in VDJtools. Clonotype-size-weighted physicochemical properties of the central five CDR3 residues (interaction energy, strength, volume and Kidera factor 4) were computed in VDJtools. After reprocessing by TCRdb, each CDR3 protein sequence is one entry, and no DNA is given. The V and J calls and clone size are TCRdb's, not the authors'. The table for this sample shows around 60,000 distinct CDR3 sequences. The top ten clones comprise more than 0.35% of the sample.

This chain joins TRBV3-1 to TRBJ1-1; with no DNA, the TCRdb D assignment of TRBD1 cannot be verified. Specimen: naive CXCR3- CD8+ T cells from blood. The sample's cell subset or site, from its label and the paper: CD45RO-CCR7+CD27+CD95- naive CD8+ T cells lacking CXCR3 (TNR3-). The clonotype originates from a human donor in good health. Some clones in this sample may be carry-over from other donors' samples. The CDR3 loop reads CASSQDSRGRYTEAFF.